This T cell receptor (beta chain) stems from a study of T cell responses to AZD1222 COVID-19 vaccine. Clones were sequenced by immunoSEQ multiplex PCR, and TCRdb holds only the in-frame ones, with some missing. Among roughly 130,000 clones listed, roughly 88% were seen once. This CDR3 is 14 amino acids long. J gave up 7 bases and V 2 bases, and 4 bases lay outside the gene matches. Germline assignment: CDR1 SGHTA and CDR2 FQGNSA. The gene calls are TRBV7-2 and TRBJ1-5, with 8 bases aligning to TRBD1. Here the sequenced sample was peripheral blood, taken on day 0 of AZD1222 vaccination. The receptor was isolated from an adult in good health. DNA for the CDR3: TGTGCCAGCAGCTTACCAGGGGGCGAACAGCCCCAGCATTTT. Translated, it gives CASSLPGGEQPQHF.